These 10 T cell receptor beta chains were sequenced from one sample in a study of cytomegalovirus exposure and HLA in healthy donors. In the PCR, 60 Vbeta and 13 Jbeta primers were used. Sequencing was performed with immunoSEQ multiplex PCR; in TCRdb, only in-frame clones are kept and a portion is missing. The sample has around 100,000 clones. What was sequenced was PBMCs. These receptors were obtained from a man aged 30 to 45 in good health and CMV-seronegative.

The CDR3: CASSLKRGYNEKLFF. The CDR3 coding sequence is TGTGCCAGCAGCTTAAAGCGGGGGTATAATGAAAAACTGTTTTTT. The J gene is TRBJ1-4, the V gene TRBV7-2, with D possibly being TRBD1 (5 bases). The CDR3 consists of 15 residues. CDR1 and CDR2 (germline): SGHTA, FQGNSA. Trimming shortened V by 2 bases and J by 4 bases, and 11 bases separated the two germline ends.

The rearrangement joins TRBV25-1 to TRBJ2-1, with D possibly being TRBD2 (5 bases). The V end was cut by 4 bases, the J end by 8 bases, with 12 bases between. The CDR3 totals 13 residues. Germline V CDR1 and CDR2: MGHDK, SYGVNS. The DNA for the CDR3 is TGTGCCAGCAGTGGACGACTACATCATGAGCAGTTCTTC. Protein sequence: CASSGRLHHEQFF.

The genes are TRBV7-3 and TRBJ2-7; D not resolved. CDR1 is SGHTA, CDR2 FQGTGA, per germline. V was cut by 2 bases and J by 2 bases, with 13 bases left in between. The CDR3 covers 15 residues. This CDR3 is CASSLGSTNAYEQYF. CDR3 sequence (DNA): TGTGCCAGCAGCTTAGGGTCGACAAATGCCTACGAGCAGTACTTC. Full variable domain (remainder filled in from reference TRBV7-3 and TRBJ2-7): GAGVSQTPSNKVTEKGKYVELRCDPISGHTALYWYRQSLGQGPEFLIYFQGTGAADDSGLPNDRFFAVRPEGSVSTLKIQRTERGDSAVYLCASSLGSTNAYEQYFGPGTRLTVT.

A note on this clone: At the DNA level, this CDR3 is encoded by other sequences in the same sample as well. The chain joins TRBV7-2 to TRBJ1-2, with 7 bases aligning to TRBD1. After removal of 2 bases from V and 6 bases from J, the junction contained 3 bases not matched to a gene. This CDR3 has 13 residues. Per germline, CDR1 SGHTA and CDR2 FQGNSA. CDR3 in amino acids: CASSLRQGDGYTF. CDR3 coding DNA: TGTGCCAGCAGCTTAAGACAGGGTGATGGCTACACCTTC. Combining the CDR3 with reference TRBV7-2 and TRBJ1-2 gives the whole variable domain GAGVSQSPSNKVTEKGKDVELRCDPISGHTALYWYRQSLGQGLEFLIYFQGNSAPDKSGLPSDRFSAERTGGSVSTLTIQRTQQEDSAVYLCASSLRQGDGYTFGSGTRLTVV.

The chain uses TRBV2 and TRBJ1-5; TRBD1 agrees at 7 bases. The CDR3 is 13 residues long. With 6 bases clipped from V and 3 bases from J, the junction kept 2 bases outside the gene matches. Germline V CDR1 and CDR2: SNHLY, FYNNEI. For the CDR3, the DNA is TGTGCCAGCAGACAGGGGCCCAATCAGCCCCAGCATTTT. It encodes CASRQGPNQPQHF.

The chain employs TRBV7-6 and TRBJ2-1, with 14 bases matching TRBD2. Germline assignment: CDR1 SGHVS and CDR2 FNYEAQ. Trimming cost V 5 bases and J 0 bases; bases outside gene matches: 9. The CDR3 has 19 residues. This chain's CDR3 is CASSPRLAGGLSSYNEQFF. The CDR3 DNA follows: TGTGCCAGCAGCCCCCGACTAGCGGGGGGGCTTAGCTCCTACAATGAGCAGTTCTTC.

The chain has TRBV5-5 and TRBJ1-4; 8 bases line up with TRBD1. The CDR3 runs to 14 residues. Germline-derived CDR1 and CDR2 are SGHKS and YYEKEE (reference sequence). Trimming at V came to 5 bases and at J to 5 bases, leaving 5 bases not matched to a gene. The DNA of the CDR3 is TGTGCCAGCAGACGGGACAGGCCAAATGAAAAACTGTTTTTT. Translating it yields CASRRDRPNEKLFF.

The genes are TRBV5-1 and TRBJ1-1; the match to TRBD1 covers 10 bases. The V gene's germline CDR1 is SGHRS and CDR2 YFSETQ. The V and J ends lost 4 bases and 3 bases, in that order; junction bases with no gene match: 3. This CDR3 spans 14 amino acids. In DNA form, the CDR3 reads TGCGCCAGCAGCGGACAGGGGGGCGACACTGAAGCTTTCTTT. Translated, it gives CASSGQGGDTEAFF.

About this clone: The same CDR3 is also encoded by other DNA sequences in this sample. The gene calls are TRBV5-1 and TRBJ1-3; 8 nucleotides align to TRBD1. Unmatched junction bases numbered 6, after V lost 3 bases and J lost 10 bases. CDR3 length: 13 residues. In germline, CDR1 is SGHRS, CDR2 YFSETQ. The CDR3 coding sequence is TGCGCCAGCAGCTCAGACAGGGGAGGGACCATATATTTT. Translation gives CASSSDRGGTIYF.

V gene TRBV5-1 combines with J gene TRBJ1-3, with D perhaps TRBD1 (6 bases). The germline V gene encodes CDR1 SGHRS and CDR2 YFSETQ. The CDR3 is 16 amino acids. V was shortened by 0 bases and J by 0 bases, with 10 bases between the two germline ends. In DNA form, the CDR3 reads TGCGCCAGCAGCTTGGATCCAGGGGACTCTGGAAACACCATATATTTT. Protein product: CASSLDPGDSGNTIYF.